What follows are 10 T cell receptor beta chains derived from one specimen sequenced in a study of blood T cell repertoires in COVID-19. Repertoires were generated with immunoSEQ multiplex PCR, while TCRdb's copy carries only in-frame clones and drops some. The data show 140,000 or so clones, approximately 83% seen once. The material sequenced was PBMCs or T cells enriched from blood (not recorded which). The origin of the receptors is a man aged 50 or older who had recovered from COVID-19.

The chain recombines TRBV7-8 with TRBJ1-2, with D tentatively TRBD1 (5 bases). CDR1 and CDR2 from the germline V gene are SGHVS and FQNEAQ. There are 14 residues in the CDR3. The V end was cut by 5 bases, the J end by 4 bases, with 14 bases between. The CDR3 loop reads CASSLDRPTYGYTF. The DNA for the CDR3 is TGTGCCAGCAGCCTTGACAGACCTACCTATGGCTACACCTTC.

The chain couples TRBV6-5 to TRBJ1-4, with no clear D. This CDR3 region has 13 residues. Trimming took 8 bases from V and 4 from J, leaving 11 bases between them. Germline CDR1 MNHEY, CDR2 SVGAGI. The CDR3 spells CASARQYNEKLFF. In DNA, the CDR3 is TGTGCCAGCGCGCGGCAGTATAATGAAAAACTGTTTTTT.

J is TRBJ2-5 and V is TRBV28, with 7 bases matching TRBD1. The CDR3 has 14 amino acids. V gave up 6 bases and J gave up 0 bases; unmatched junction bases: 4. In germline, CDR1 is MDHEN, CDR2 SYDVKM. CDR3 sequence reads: CASSPGTDQETQYF. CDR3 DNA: TGTGCCAGCAGCCCCGGGACAGACCAAGAGACCCAGTACTTC.

The CDR3 region is CASSPPGELFF. CDR3 DNA: TGTGCCAGCAGTCCCCCAGGGGAGCTGTTTTTT. V gene TRBV6-2 or TRBV6-3 combines with J gene TRBJ2-2; D is undetermined. CDR3 length equals 11 residues. Germline assignment: CDR1 MNHEY and CDR2 SVGEGT. Deletions cut 5 bases from V and 8 bases from J, with 6 bases between.

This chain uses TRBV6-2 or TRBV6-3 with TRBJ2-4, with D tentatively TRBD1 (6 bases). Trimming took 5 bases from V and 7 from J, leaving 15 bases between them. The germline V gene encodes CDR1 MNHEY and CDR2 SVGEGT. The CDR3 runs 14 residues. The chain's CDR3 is CASSPVRGLNIQYF. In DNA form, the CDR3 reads TGTGCCAGCAGTCCAGTTAGGGGGTTGAACATTCAGTACTTC.

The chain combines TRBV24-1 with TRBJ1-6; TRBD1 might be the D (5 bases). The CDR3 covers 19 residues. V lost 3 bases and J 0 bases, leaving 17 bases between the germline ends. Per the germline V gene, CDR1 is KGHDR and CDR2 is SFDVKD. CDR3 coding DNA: TGTGCCACCAGTGATAAAGGGCACAGGTGGTACTCCTATAATTCACCCCTCCACTTT. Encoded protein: CATSDKGHRWYSYNSPLHF.

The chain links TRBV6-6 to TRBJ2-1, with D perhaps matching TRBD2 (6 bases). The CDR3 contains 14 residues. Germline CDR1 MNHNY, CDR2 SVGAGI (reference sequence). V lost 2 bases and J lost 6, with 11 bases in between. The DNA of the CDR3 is TGTGCCAGCAGTTACGTCGGAGGGAGCAATGAGCAGTTCTTC. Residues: CASSYVGGSNEQFF.

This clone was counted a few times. The CDR3 sequence is CAISEGIAGGRTQYF. CDR3 DNA sequence: TGTGCCATCAGTGAAGGAATAGCGGGGGGGCGAACGCAGTATTTT. The chain couples TRBV10-3 to TRBJ2-3; 11 nucleotides match TRBD2. Trimming at V came to 3 bases and at J to 9 bases, leaving 8 bases not matched to a gene. The CDR3 sequence is 15 residues long. From germline, CDR1 is ENHRY and CDR2 SYGVKD.

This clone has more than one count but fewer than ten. CDR3 protein: CASSFLARVEQFF. The CDR3 bases are TGTGCCAGCAGCTTCCTCGCCCGAGTCGAGCAGTTCTTC. The rearrangement uses TRBV5-6 and TRBJ2-1, with D uncertain. Germline values: CDR1 SGHDT, CDR2 YYEEEE. This CDR3 is built from 13 residues. The germline V and J ends were trimmed by 2 bases and 10 bases, with 13 bases remaining between them.

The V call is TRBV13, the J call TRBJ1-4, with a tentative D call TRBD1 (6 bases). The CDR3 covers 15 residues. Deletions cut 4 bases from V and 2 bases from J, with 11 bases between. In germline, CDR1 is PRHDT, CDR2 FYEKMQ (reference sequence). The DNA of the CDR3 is TGTGCCAGCAGCTCATTTAGGGGGACTAATGAAAAACTGTTTTTT. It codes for CASSSFRGTNEKLFF.